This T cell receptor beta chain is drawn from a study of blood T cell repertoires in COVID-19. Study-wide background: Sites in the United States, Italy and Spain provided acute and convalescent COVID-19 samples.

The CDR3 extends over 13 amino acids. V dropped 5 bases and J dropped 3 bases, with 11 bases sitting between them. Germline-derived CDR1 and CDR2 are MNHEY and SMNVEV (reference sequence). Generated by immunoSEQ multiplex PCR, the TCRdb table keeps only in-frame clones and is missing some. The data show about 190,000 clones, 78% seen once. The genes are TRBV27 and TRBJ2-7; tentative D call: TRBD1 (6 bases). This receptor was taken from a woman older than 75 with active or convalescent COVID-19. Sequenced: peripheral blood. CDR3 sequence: CASSIIRGYEQYF. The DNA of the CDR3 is TGTGCCAGCAGTATCATCAGGGGCTACGAGCAGTACTTC.